This passage covers 7 T cell receptor beta chains from one sample sequenced in a study of T cells in Graves' hyperthyroidism and ophthalmopathy. RNA transcripts gave rise to amplified TCR beta CDR3 regions. Initially, a first-round RT-PCR of the TCR CDR3 employed the HTBI primer set. Via MiXCR, TCRdb re-called the multiplex PCR reads, giving one row per CDR3 protein. Here the sample spans approximately 420,000 distinct CDR3 sequences, about 13% being singletons. Sequencing was carried out using blood. Receptors originate from a young woman with Graves' hyperthyroidism.

This clonotype was counted at least ten times. The chain recombines TRBV15 with TRBJ1-1; D is undetermined. The CDR3 length is 15 residues. V was shortened by 1 base and J by 2 bases, with 11 bases between the two germline ends. Looked up from germline, CDR1 is LNHNV and CDR2 is YYDKDF (reference sequence). The CDR3 loop is CATSRAQIINTEAFF. The CDR3 DNA reads as TGTGCCACCAGCAGAGCACAGATAATAAACACTGAAGCTTTCTTT.

This clonotype was seen more than once but under ten times. This chain uses TRBV19 with TRBJ1-2; 7 bases are shared with TRBD1. Per germline, CDR1 LNHDA and CDR2 SQIVND (reference sequence). The CDR3 covers 13 residues. With 10 bases clipped from V and 1 base from J, the junction kept 6 bases outside the gene matches. The CDR3 loop reads CATKTGINYGYTF. The CDR3 DNA follows: TGTGCCACAAAGACAGGGATTAACTATGGCTACACCTTC.

The V call is TRBV7-9, the J call TRBJ1-5; D possibly corresponds to TRBD1 (6 bases). CDR3 size: 18 residues. Deletions cut 4 bases from V and 3 bases from J, with 22 bases between. Germline CDR1 reads SEHNR; CDR2 reads FQNEAQ (reference sequence). CDR3 sequence: CASSSGPPRQEFNQPQHF. The CDR3 nucleotides are TGTGCCAGCAGCTCCGGGCCCCCGAGACAGGAATTCAATCAGCCCCAGCATTTT.

The sample holds many counts of this clonotype. Here the CDR3 DNA reads TGTGCCAGCAACGGACGGAGCTCCTACGAGCAGTACTTC. It yields the protein CASNGRSSYEQYF. V is TRBV2 and J is TRBJ2-7; no firm D call. Germline assignment: CDR1 SNHLY and CDR2 FYNNEI. This CDR3 comprises 13 residues. V lost 7 bases, J lost 0 bases, and 10 bases lay in between.

This clonotype was observed many times. CDR3 sequence (DNA): TGTGCCAGCAGTAAAACTCGCCGGAGCGGGAATCAGAATGAGCAGTTCTTC. Residues: CASSKTRRSGNQNEQFF. The chain couples TRBV6-1 to TRBJ2-1; TRBD2 matches at 7 bases. Germline values: CDR1 MNHNS, CDR2 SASEGT. The ends lost 5 bases at V and 7 bases at J; junction bases unmatched: 17. This CDR3 region has 17 residues.

This clonotype was seen a handful of times. This rearrangement joins TRBV10-3 to TRBJ2-7; TRBD2 aligns across 9 bases. The CDR3 runs to 15 residues. The germline gives CDR1 ENHRY, CDR2 SYGVKD. J lost 3 bases, V lost 5 bases, and 8 bases had no gene match. Here the CDR3 DNA reads TGTGCCATCAGTAAGGCGTCTAGCGGGAACTACGAGCAGTACTTC. Its translation is CAISKASSGNYEQYF.

This clonotype appeared many times. This chain uses TRBV6-6 with TRBJ2-3, with TRBD1 matching over 8 bases. V was clipped by 0 bases and J by 3 bases; unmatched bases: 2. The CDR3 consists of 15 residues. CDR1 MNHNY and CDR2 SVGAGI come from the germline V gene (reference sequence). In DNA form, the CDR3 reads TGTGCCAGCAGTTACTCAGGACAGGGAACAGATACGCAGTATTTT. Translating gives CASSYSGQGTDTQYF.